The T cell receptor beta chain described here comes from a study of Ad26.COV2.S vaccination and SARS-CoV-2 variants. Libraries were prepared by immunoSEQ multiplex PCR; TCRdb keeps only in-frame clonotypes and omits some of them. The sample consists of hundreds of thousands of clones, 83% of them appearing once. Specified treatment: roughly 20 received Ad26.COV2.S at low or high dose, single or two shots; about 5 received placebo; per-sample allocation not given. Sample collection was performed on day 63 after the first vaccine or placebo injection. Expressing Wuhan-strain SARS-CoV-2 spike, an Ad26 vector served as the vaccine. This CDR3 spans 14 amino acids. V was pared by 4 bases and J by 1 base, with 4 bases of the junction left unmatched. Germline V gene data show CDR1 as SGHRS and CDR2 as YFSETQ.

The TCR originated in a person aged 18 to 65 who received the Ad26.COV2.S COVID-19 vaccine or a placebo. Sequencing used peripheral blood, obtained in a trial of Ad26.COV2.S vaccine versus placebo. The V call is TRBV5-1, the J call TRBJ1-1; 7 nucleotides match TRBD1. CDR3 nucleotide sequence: TGCGCCAGCAGCGCCACAGGGGCGAACACTGAAGCTTTCTTT. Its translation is CASSATGANTEAFF.